This T cell receptor beta chain appears in the sequencing data of a study of T cells in Graves' hyperthyroidism and ophthalmopathy. Regarding the study as a whole: Stable hyperthyroidism and ophthalmopathy were separated using 13 V-J signatures. It was a median roughly six months before onset that the model predicted ophthalmopathy. Clonotypes that were expanded in thyroid above 0.001 mostly appeared in blood too.

Each 10 ml fresh peripheral blood draw supplied the PBMCs. This clonotype has ten or more counts. Antigen specificity is unknown. Researchers amplified the TCR beta CDR3 regions from RNA transcripts. The HTBI primer set was used in a first-round RT-PCR of the TCR CDR3. TCRdb re-analysed the multiplex PCR reads in MiXCR, keeping a single row per CDR3 protein. The repertoire has around 370,000 distinct CDR3 sequences, 15% to 20% of them found once; the top ten carry 40% to 45%. CDR1 SGHAT and CDR2 FQNNGV come from the germline V gene. The CDR3 consists of 12 residues. Trimming took off 7 bases at V and 9 bases at J, with 10 bases between the two ends.

The chain couples TRBV11-2 to TRBJ1-6; D is possibly TRBD1 (5 bases). This TCR was sampled from a man between 18 and 29 years old with Graves' ophthalmopathy. What was sequenced was blood. The CDR3 nucleotides read TGTGCCAGCAACCTAGGGGTTTCACCCCTCCACTTT. It specifies CASNLGVSPLHF. The whole variable domain, remainder taken from reference TRBV11-2 and TRBJ1-6, is EAGVAQSPRYKIIEKRQSVAFWCNPISGHATLYWYQQILGQGPKLLIQFQNNGVVDDSQLPKDRFSAERLKGVDSTLKIQPAKLEDSAVYLCASNLGVSPLHFGNGTRLTVT.